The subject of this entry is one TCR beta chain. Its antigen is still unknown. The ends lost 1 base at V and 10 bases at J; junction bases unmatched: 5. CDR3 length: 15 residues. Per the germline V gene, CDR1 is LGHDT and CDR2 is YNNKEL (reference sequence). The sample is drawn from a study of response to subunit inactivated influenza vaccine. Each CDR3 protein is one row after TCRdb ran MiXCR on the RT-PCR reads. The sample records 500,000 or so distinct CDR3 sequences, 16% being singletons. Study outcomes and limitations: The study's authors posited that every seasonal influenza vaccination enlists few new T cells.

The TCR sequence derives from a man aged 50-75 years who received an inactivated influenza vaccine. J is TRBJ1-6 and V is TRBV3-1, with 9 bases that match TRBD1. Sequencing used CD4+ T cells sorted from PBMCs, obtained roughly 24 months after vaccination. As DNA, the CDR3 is TGTGCCAGCAGCCAAGTGGGACAGGGAATCTCACCCCTCCACTTT. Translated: CASSQVGQGISPLHF.